This T cell receptor (beta chain) was recorded in a study of T cell responses to AZD1222 COVID-19 vaccine. Whole-study findings and limits: Spike-specific TCR breadth and depth went up after people got two AZD1222 doses. Possibly, clonal diversity was underestimated; donors were largely white British and included more females.

As to this clone: Its antigen is currently unknown.

The length of the CDR3 is 17 residues. Germline assignment: CDR1 MNHEY and CDR2 SMNVEV (reference sequence). V was clipped by 6 bases and J by 6 bases; unmatched bases: 16. This table comes from immunoSEQ multiplex PCR, and its TCRdb copy is limited to in-frame clones, with some not included. The sample carries 120,000 to 150,000 clones, 70% to 90% recorded once. The starting material was peripheral blood, obtained on day 0 of AZD1222 vaccination. The gene calls are TRBV27 and TRBJ2-2, with 7 bases fitting TRBD1. This TCR derives from an adult in good health. This chain's CDR3 is CASSSLRQGGWPGELFF. The CDR3 DNA follows: TGTGCCAGCAGCTCCCTAAGACAGGGCGGTTGGCCCGGGGAGCTGTTTTTT.